This TCR beta chain was identified during a study of blood T cell repertoires in COVID-19. Whole-study context: Material from acute and convalescent COVID-19 was sourced from the United States, Italy and Spain. The cDNA or gDNA used as material had been derived from T cells, B-cell-depleted T cells, or PBMCs.

Original handling: By means of reference gene primer amplification, nucleated cell counts were estimated. Measured with immunoSEQ multiplex PCR; TCRdb has only the in-frame clones, and not every one. Clone size and V and J calls were adopted from that table, with D and trimming inferred from the DNA. The sample lists roughly 140,000 clones, more than 80% occurring once. Germline CDR1 is SEHNR and CDR2 is FQNEAQ (reference sequence). There are 14 residues in the CDR3. Germline trimming cut 6 bases from V and 3 bases from J; bases unmatched to any gene: 7. The clonotype comes from a woman older than 75 in a cohort sampled during active or convalescent COVID-19. Sequencing was carried out using peripheral blood. The rearrangement joins TRBV7-9 to TRBJ1-2; TRBD1 matches 7 bases. In DNA form, the CDR3 reads TGTGCCAGCAGTCGACCCGGGACAGACTATGGCTACACCTTC. It codes for CASSRPGTDYGYTF.